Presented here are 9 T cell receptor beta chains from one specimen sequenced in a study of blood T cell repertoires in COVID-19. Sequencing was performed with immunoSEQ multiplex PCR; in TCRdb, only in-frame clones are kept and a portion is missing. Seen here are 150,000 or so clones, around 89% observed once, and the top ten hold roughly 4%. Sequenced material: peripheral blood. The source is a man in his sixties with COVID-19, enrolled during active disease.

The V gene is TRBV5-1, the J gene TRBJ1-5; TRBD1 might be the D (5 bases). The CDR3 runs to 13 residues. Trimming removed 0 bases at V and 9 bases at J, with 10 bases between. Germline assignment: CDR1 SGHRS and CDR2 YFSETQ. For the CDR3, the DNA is TGCGCCAGCAGCTTGGGTTCCGGGGGGCCCCAGCATTTT. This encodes CASSLGSGGPQHF.

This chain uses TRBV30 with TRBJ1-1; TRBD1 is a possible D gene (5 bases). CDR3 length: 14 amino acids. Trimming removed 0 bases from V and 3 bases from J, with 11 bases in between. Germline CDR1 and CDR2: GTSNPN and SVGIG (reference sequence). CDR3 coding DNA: TGTGCCTGGAGTGTACTAGGGGAGGACACTGAAGCTTTCTTT. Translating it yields CAWSVLGEDTEAFF.

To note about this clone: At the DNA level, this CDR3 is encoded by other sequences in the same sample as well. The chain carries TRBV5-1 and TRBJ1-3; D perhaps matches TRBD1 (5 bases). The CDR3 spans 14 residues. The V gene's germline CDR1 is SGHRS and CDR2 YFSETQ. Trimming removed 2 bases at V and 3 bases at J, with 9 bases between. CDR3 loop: CASSLRGSGNTIYF. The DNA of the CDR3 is TGCGCCAGCAGCTTAAGGGGCAGTGGAAACACCATATATTTT.

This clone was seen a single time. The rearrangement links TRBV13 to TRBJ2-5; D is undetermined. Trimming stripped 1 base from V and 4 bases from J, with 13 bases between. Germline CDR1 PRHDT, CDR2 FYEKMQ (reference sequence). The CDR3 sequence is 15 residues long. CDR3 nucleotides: TGTGCCAGCAGCTTAGATACCCCCGGGTCAGAGACCCAGTACTTC. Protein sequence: CASSLDTPGSETQYF.

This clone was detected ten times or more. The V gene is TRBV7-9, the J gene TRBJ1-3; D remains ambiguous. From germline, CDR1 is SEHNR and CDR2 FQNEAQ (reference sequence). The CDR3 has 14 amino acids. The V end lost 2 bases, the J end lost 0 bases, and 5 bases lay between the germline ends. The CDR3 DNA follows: TGTGCCAGCAGCTTAAGCACCTCTGGAAACACCATATATTTT. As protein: CASSLSTSGNTIYF.

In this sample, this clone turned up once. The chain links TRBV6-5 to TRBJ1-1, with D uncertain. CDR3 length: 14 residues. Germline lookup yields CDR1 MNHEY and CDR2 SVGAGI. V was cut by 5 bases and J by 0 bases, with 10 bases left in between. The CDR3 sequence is CASSQITMNTEAFF. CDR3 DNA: TGTGCCAGCAGTCAGATAACAATGAACACTGAAGCTTTCTTT.

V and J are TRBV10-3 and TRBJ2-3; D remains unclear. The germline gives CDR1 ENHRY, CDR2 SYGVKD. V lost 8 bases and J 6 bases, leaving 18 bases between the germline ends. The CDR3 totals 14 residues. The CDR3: CAIAGRSRPDTQYF. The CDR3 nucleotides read TGTGCCATCGCCGGTAGGAGTCGTCCGGATACGCAGTATTTT.

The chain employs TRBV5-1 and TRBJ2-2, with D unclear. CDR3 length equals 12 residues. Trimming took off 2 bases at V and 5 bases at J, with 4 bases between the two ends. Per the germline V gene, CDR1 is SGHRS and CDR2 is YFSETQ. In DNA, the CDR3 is TGCGCCAGCAGCTTCCAGACCGGGGAGCTGTTTTTT. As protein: CASSFQTGELFF.

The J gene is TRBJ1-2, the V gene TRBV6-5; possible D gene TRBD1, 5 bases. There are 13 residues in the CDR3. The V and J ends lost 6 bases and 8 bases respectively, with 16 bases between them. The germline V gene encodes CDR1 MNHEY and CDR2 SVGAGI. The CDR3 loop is CASRSDTHRGYTF. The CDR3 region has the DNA TGTGCCAGCAGGTCGGACACCCATCGAGGCTACACCTTC.